This entry is about one T cell receptor (beta chain). These data originate in a study of blood T cell repertoires in COVID-19. In the study overall: COVID-19 samples collected from the United States, Italy and Spain covered acute and convalescent phases. Sample material is recorded as cDNA or gDNA derived from T cells, B-cell-depleted T cells, or PBMCs.

Per the study methods: Amplification of reference gene primers was used by the study to estimate nucleated cell counts. Some clones are missing from TCRdb's copy, which holds only in-frame ones; the method was immunoSEQ multiplex PCR. D and trimming were read from the DNA, whereas the V and J calls and clone size are those reported in that table. Altogether 70,000 or so clones are present, around 90% being singletons, with the ten largest covering approximately 6.8%. Sequenced material: peripheral blood. This receptor was taken from a woman older than 75 with active COVID-19.

The CDR3 DNA reads TGTGCCAGCAGCCACACTAGCGGGTTTAACAATGAGCAGTTCTTC. This gives the protein CASSHTSGFNNEQFF. The gene calls are TRBV4-2 and TRBJ2-1, with 9 nucleotides matching TRBD2. This CDR3 contains 15 residues. The trim removed 3 bases at V and 5 bases at J, leaving 5 bases unmatched. Looked up from germline, CDR1 is LGHNA and CDR2 is YNFKEQ.